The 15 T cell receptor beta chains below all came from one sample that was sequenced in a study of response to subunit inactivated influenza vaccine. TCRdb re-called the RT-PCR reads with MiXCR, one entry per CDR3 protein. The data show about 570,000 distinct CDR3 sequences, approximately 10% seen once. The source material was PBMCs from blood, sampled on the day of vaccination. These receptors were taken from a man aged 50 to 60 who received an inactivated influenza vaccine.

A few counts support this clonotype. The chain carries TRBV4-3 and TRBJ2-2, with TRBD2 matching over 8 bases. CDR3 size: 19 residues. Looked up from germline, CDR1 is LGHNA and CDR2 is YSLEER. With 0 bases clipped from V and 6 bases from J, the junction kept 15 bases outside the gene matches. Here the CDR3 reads CASSQEFGWRLAPPGELFF. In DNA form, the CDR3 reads TGCGCCAGCAGCCAAGAATTTGGGTGGAGACTAGCGCCCCCCGGGGAGCTGTTTTTT.

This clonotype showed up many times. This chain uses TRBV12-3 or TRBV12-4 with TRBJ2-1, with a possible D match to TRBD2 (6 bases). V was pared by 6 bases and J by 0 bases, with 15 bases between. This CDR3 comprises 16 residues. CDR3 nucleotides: TGTGCCAGCAGGGGGGTGGGACTGGGCTCCTACAATGAGCAGTTCTTC. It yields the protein CASRGVGLGSYNEQFF.

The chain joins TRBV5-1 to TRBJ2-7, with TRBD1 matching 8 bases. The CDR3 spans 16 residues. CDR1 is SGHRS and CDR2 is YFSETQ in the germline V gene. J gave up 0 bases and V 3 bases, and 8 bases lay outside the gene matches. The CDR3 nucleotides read TGCGCCAGCAGCTACGGTTTTCAGGGGGCCTCCTACGAGCAGTACTTC. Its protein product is CASSYGFQGASYEQYF.

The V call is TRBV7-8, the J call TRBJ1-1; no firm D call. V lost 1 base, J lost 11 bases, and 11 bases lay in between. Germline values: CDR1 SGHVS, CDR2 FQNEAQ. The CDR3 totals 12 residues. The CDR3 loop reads CASSLDLGRAFF. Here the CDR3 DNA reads TGTGCCAGCAGCTTAGATCTTGGACGTGCTTTCTTT. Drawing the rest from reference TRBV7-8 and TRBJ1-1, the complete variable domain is GAGVSQSPRYKVAKRGQDVALRCDPISGHVSLFWYQQALGQGPEFLTYFQNEAQLDKSGLPSDRFFAERPEGSVSTLKIQRTQQEDSAVYLCASSLDLGRAFFGQGTRLTVV.

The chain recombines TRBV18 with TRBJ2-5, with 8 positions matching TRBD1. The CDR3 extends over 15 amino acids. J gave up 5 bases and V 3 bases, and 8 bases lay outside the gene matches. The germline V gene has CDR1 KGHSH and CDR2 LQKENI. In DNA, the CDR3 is TGTGCCAGCTCACCGGACAGGGAATATCTGGAGACCCAGTACTTC. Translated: CASSPDREYLETQYF.

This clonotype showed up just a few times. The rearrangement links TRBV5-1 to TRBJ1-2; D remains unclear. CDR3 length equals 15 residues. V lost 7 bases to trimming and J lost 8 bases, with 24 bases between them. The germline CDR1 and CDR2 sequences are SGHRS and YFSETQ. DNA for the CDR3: TGCGCCAGCGTGGCCTTGAACCCCGTTGCGGGAGGCTACACCTTC. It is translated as CASVALNPVAGGYTF.

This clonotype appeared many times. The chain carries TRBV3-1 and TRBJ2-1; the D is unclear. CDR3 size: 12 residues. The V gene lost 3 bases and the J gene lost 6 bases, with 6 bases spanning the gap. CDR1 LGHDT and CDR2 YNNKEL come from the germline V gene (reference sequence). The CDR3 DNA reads TGTGCCAGCAGCCAGTCGGGCAATGAGCAGTTCTTC. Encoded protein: CASSQSGNEQFF.

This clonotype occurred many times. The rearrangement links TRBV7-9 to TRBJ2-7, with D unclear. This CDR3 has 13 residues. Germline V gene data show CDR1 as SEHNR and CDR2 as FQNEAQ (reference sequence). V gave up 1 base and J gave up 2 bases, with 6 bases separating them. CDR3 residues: CASSLGMTYEQYF. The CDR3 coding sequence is TGTGCCAGCAGCTTAGGGATGACCTACGAGCAGTACTTC.

DNA of the CDR3: TGTGCCAGCAGCTGGGGACCAAACACAGGGGGCAGAGAGCAGTACTTC. Protein product: CASSWGPNTGGREQYF. The chain has TRBV11-2 and TRBJ2-7; 9 positions agree with TRBD1. Trimming at V came to 4 bases and at J to 7 bases, leaving 14 bases not matched to a gene. In germline, CDR1 is SGHAT, CDR2 FQNNGV. This CDR3 region has 16 residues.

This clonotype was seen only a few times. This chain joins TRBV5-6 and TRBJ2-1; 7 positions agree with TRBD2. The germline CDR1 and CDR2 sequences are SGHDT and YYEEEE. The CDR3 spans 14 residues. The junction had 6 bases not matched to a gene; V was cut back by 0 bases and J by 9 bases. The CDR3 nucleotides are TGTGCCAGCAGCTTGGGGAGCGGGATCATTGAGCAGTTCTTC. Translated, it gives CASSLGSGIIEQFF.

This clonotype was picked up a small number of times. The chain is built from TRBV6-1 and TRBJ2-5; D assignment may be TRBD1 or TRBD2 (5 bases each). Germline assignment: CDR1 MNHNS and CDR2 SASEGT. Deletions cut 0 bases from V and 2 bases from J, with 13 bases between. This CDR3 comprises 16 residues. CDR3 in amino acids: CASSEAQWDPQETQYF. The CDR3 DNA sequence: TGTGCCAGCAGTGAAGCGCAGTGGGACCCACAAGAGACCCAGTACTTC.

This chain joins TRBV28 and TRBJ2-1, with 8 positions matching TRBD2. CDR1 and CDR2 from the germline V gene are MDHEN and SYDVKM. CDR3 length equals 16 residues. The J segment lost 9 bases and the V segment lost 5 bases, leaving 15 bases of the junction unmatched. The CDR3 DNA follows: TGTGCCAGCAGTCCGATCGGGACTAGGAATTGGGGTGAGCAGTTCTTC. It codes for CASSPIGTRNWGEQFF.

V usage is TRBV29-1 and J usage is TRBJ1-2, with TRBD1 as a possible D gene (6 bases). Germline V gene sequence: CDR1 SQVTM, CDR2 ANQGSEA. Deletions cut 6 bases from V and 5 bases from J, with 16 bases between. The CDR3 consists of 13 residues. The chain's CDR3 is CSVDKNREYGYTF. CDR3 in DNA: TGCAGCGTAGACAAGAACAGGGAGTATGGCTACACCTTC.

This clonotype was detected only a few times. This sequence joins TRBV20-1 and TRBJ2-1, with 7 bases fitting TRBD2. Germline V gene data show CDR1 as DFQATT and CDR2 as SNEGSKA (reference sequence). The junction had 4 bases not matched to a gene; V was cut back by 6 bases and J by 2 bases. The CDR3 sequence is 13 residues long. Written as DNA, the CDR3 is TGCAGTGCGATTCGGGGGGCCTACAATGAGCAGTTCTTC. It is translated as CSAIRGAYNEQFF.

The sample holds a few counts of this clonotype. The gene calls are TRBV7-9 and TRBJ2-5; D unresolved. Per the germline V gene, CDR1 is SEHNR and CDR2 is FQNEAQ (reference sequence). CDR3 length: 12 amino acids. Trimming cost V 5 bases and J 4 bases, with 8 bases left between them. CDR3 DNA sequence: TGTGCCAGCAGCGCCTATACAGAGACCCAGTACTTC. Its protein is CASSAYTETQYF.